Included here is one T cell receptor (beta chain) sequence, with context. The target antigen is unknown. These data come from a study of cytomegalovirus exposure and HLA in healthy donors. Findings and caveats of the study: A likely sequencing artifact accounted for one observed cluster of highly shared sequence variants. Across HLA loci, a later analysis found differing TCR association rates, with DRB1 most and HLA-C fewest.

The germline V gene encodes CDR1 SQVTM and CDR2 ANQGSEA. This CDR3 has 13 residues. The J segment lost 0 bases and the V segment lost 3 bases, leaving 1 base of the junction unmatched. The PCR ran on 60 Vbeta and 13 Jbeta primers. The method was immunoSEQ multiplex PCR; TCRdb's version includes in-frame clones alone and lacks a portion of them. The sample has over 150,000 clones, about four fifths seen once; the top ten hold almost 7%. The rearrangement uses TRBV29-1 and TRBJ1-1, with TRBD1 matching 7 bases. The TCR was taken from a man aged 25-45 years in good health and CMV-seropositive. Input material: PBMCs. The CDR3 bases are TGCAGCGTTGAGGGACAGATGAACACTGAAGCTTTCTTT. Protein: CSVEGQMNTEAFF.